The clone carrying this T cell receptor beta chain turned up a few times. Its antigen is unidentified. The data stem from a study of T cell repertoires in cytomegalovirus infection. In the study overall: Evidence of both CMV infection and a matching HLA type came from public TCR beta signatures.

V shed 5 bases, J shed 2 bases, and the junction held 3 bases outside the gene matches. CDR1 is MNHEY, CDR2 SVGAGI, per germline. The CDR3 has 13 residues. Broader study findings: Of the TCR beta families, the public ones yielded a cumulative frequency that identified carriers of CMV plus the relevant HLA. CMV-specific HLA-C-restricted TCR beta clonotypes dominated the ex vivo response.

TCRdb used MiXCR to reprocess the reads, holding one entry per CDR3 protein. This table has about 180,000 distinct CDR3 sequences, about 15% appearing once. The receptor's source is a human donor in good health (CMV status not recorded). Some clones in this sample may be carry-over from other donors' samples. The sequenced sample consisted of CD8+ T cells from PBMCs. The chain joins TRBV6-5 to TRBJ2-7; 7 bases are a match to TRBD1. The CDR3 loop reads CASSPGQTYEQYF. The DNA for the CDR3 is TGTGCCAGCAGTCCGGGACAGACCTACGAGCAGTACTTC.